The next 20 T cell receptor beta chains were all read from a single sample in a study of blood T cell repertoires in COVID-19. This table comes from immunoSEQ multiplex PCR, and its TCRdb copy is limited to in-frame clones, with some not included. The sample gives 23,000 or so clones, 94% of which show up once; about 4% is in the top ten. The sample was peripheral blood. Source of these receptors: a woman in her 50s with active COVID-19.

The chain couples TRBV5-6 to TRBJ1-5, with 7 bases aligning to TRBD1. Germline V gives CDR1 SGHDT, CDR2 YYEEEE. This CDR3 contains 18 residues. The J segment lost 6 bases and the V segment lost 1 base, leaving 16 bases of the junction unmatched. In DNA, the CDR3 is TGTGCCAGCAGCTTGTACATCGGCAGGGGGGTAGTCGTTCAGCCCCAGCATTTT. It codes for CASSLYIGRGVVVQPQHF.

This rearrangement joins TRBV5-6 to TRBJ1-1, with 8 bases lining up with TRBD1. Germline CDR1 reads SGHDT; CDR2 reads YYEEEE. Losses at the gene ends were 0 bases for V and 3 bases for J; bases not matched to a gene: 10. This CDR3 has 17 residues. CDR3 in amino acids: CASSLEGGQGRDTEAFF. DNA of the CDR3: TGTGCCAGCAGCTTGGAAGGCGGACAGGGAAGGGACACTGAAGCTTTCTTT.

The chain is built from TRBV18 and TRBJ1-1; D gene ambiguous. Trimming took off 6 bases at V and 3 bases at J, with 14 bases between the two ends. The CDR3 is 14 residues long. Germline CDR1 and CDR2: KGHSH and LQKENI. The CDR3 sequence is CASSFSAEDTEAFF. DNA for the CDR3: TGTGCCAGCTCCTTTTCGGCTGAGGACACTGAAGCTTTCTTT.

A word on this clone: An end of the junction does not agree with germline; a read error may underlie this. The chain recombines TRBV19 with TRBJ2-7, with a possible D match to TRBD2 (5 bases). Germline V gene sequence: CDR1 LNHDA, CDR2 SQIVND (reference sequence). This CDR3 has 13 amino acids. The CDR3 sequence is CASSTGYGYGQYF. In DNA, the CDR3 is TGTGCCAGTTCAACGGGGTACGGCTACGGGCAGTACTTC.

The chain employs TRBV28 and TRBJ1-4; TRBD1 is a possible D gene (5 bases). The germline V gene has CDR1 MDHEN and CDR2 SYDVKM. The ends were cut back, 6 bases at V and 10 bases at J, with 18 bases in the middle. This CDR3 has 14 amino acids. CDR3 in amino acids: CASSPSVLGGKLFF. For the CDR3, the DNA is TGTGCCAGCAGCCCTTCCGTCCTGGGGGGAAAACTGTTTTTT.

CDR3 residues: CASSSRTGYQPQHF. The DNA of the CDR3 is TGTGCCAGCAGTTCTAGGACAGGGTATCAGCCCCAGCATTTT. The gene calls are TRBV28 and TRBJ1-5; TRBD1 agrees at 8 bases. V dropped 4 bases and J dropped 5; count of bases not matched to a gene: 4. This CDR3 comprises 14 residues. CDR1 MDHEN and CDR2 SYDVKM come from the germline V gene.

This chain joins TRBV11-2 and TRBJ1-4, with 7 positions matching TRBD1. The ends lost 5 bases at V and 7 bases at J; junction bases unmatched: 10. This CDR3 has 15 residues. Germline values: CDR1 SGHAT, CDR2 FQNNGV. The CDR3 region is CASSPGQAGSEKLFF. CDR3 nucleotides: TGTGCCAGCAGCCCCGGACAGGCCGGGAGTGAAAAACTGTTTTTT.

V and J are TRBV5-1 and TRBJ1-6, with D unclear. Trimming removed 4 bases from V and 7 bases from J, with 12 bases in between. There are 14 residues in the CDR3. The germline CDR1 and CDR2 sequences are SGHRS and YFSETQ. The CDR3 region is CASSILDSNSPLHF. The CDR3 bases are TGCGCCAGCAGCATACTCGACTCAAATTCACCCCTCCACTTT.

The gene calls are TRBV27 and TRBJ1-5; D is possibly TRBD1 (5 bases). There are 12 residues in the CDR3. Trimming took off 8 bases at V and 4 bases at J, with 9 bases between the two ends. Germline CDR1 reads MNHEY; CDR2 reads SMNVEV (reference sequence). CDR3 amino acids: CASWTPNQPQHF. CDR3 DNA sequence: TGTGCCAGCTGGACACCGAATCAGCCCCAGCATTTT.

This sequence joins TRBV2 and TRBJ2-7; TRBD1 might be the D (5 bases). V was shortened by 7 bases and J by 0 bases, with 10 bases between the two germline ends. Germline CDR1 is SNHLY and CDR2 is FYNNEI. CDR3 length equals 13 residues. The CDR3 DNA reads as TGTGCCAGCACTCAACAGGTCTCCTACGAGCAGTACGTC. Translation gives CASTQQVSYEQYV.

The V gene is TRBV5-8, the J gene TRBJ2-5; 7 bases are a match to TRBD1. Trimming took 4 bases from V and 5 from J; bases not matched to a gene: 11. Looked up from germline, CDR1 is SGHTS and CDR2 is YDEGEE. CDR3 size: 15 residues. The CDR3 nucleotides are TGTGCCAGCAGCCCTGTGGGGGACAGAGGGGAGACCCAGTACTTC. This gives the protein CASSPVGDRGETQYF.

The J gene is TRBJ2-6, the V gene TRBV3-1 (or the pseudogene TRBV3-2); no clear D. This CDR3 spans 17 amino acids. Germline values: CDR1 LGHDT, CDR2 YNNKEL (reference sequence). V was clipped by 5 bases and J by 0 bases, with 14 bases between them. CDR3 DNA: TGTGCCAGCAGCTCCTTTGCGCGTGGCTCTGGGGCCAACGTCCTGACTTTC. Protein: CASSSFARGSGANVLTF.

The chain is built from TRBV15 and TRBJ2-2; D is uncertain. The CDR3 runs 16 residues. V lost 0 bases and J lost 0, with 8 bases in between. CDR1 LNHNV and CDR2 YYDKDF come from the germline V gene (reference sequence). CDR3 amino acids: CATSRDDRANTGELFF. The CDR3 DNA reads as TGTGCCACCAGCAGAGACGACCGGGCGAACACCGGGGAGCTGTTTTTT.

The chain links TRBV13 to TRBJ1-1, with TRBD1 identical over 12 bases. The germline gives CDR1 PRHDT, CDR2 FYEKMQ (reference sequence). The CDR3 has 14 amino acids. The J segment lost 7 bases and the V segment lost 3 bases, leaving 3 bases of the junction unmatched. DNA of the CDR3: TGTGCCAGCAGCTTGGGACAGGGGGCCGGTGAAGCTTTCTTT. It is translated as CASSLGQGAGEAFF.

The chain recombines TRBV28 with TRBJ2-3, with 9 bases identical to TRBD2. Germline-derived CDR1 and CDR2 are MDHEN and SYDVKM. V lost 7 bases to trimming and J lost 2 bases; unmatched junction nucleotides: 7. CDR3 size: 15 residues. This chain's CDR3 is CASIQASGVTDTQYF. DNA of the CDR3: TGTGCCAGCATCCAGGCTAGCGGGGTCACAGATACGCAGTATTTT. Variable domain in full (rest from reference TRBV28 and TRBJ2-3): DVKVTQSSRYLVKRTGEKVFLECVQDMDHENMFWYRQDPGLGLRLIYFSYDVKMKEKGDIPEGYSVSREKKERFSLILESASTNQTSMYLCASIQASGVTDTQYFGPGTRLTVL.

The rearrangement links TRBV6-5 to TRBJ1-1; a weak D match, TRBD1 (6 bases). The CDR3 has 14 amino acids. Germline lookup yields CDR1 MNHEY and CDR2 SVGAGI. V was shortened by 1 base and J by 10 bases, with 16 bases between the two germline ends. CDR3 residues: CASSYLGGEGGAFF. Here the CDR3 DNA reads TGTGCCAGCAGTTACTTAGGGGGGGAAGGGGGAGCTTTCTTT.

The chain carries TRBV28 and TRBJ1-2; tentatively, D is TRBD1 (5 bases). This CDR3 has 15 amino acids. V was pared by 11 bases and J by 0 bases, with 19 bases between. Germline V gives CDR1 MDHEN, CDR2 SYDVKM. The CDR3 loop is CAAGVTDRTNYGYTF. DNA for the CDR3: TGTGCCGCGGGGGTAACCGACAGAACTAACTATGGCTACACCTTC.

The J gene is TRBJ1-1, the V gene TRBV25-1, with 7 bases fitting TRBD1. There are 17 residues in the CDR3. Unmatched junction bases numbered 15, after V lost 6 bases and J lost 2 bases. Per the germline V gene, CDR1 is MGHDK and CDR2 is SYGVNS. CDR3 sequence: CASRSPRRGLGNTEAFF. As DNA, the CDR3 is TGTGCCAGCAGATCCCCCCGGAGGGGGCTTGGTAACACTGAAGCTTTCTTT.

This clone was detected once. The chain links TRBV5-6 to TRBJ2-1; TRBD2 matches 8 bases. Trimming cost V 2 bases and J 12 bases; bases outside gene matches: 4. Per the germline V gene, CDR1 is SGHDT and CDR2 is YYEEEE. The CDR3 extends over 12 amino acids. CDR3 DNA sequence: TGTGCCAGCAGCTTCGGGGCGGGAGGGCAGTTCTTC. Protein: CASSFGAGGQFF.

In this sample, this clone turned up a few times. The chain uses TRBV29-1 and TRBJ2-3; TRBD2 agrees at 12 bases. V dropped 4 bases and J dropped 4; count of bases not matched to a gene: 9. Germline CDR1 SQVTM, CDR2 ANQGSEA. CDR3 length: 16 residues. The CDR3 sequence: CSVVLASGRAADTQYF. The DNA of the CDR3 is TGCAGCGTTGTCCTTGCTAGCGGGAGGGCCGCAGATACGCAGTATTTT.